This T cell receptor beta chain is drawn from a study of shared clonotypes between healthy human individuals. The overall study: Per-donor plates numbered three CD4 naive, three CD4 memory, two CD8 naive and one CD8 memory. General study points: A handful of donors shared around 5.1% of their naive CD4 clonotypes.

Each sorted subset replicate got 200 ng genomic DNA, 30,000 or so genomes. TCRdb's table, derived via immunoSEQ multiplex PCR, lists solely in-frame clones and lacks some. Of some 1,900,000 clones detected, over 85% appear once; the ten largest clones hold roughly 1.2%. Remarks on this clone: No antigen is known for it. Other DNA sequences in the same sample also yield this CDR3.

Trimming stripped 0 bases from V and 4 bases from J, with 7 bases between. From germline, CDR1 is SEHNR and CDR2 FQNEAQ (reference sequence). This CDR3 contains 13 residues. In the naive CD8 group, cells lacked CD45RO and were positively selected for CCR7, so terminally differentiated effector memory CD45RA+ cells were left out. Healthy adults negative for HIV, lacking recent acute infections or vaccinations, served as donors. The chain is built from TRBV7-9 and TRBJ2-7, with D perhaps being TRBD1 or TRBD2 (5 bases each). This TCR derives from a man aged 18 to 30 in good health. Source material: naive CD8+ T cells sorted from blood. DNA of the CDR3: TGTGCCAGCAGCTTAGCTGGGGGATACGAGCAGTACTTC. Its protein is CASSLAGGYEQYF. Full variable domain (rest looked up from reference TRBV7-9 and TRBJ2-7): DTGVSQNPRHKITKRGQNVTFRCDPISEHNRLYWYRQTLGQGPEFLTYFQNEAQLEKSRLLSDRFSAERPKGSFSTLEIQRTEQGDSAMYLCASSLAGGYEQYFGPGTRLTVT.